The T cell receptor beta chain under discussion was sequenced for a study of T-cell memory formation after mild COVID-19. On the study more broadly: Clusters were largely donor specific. Overall study findings and caveats: Chiefly within CM and EM were the contracting CD4+ clones; CD8+ ones were within EMRA. Clones that contracted from day 15 to 85 were balanced CD4/CD8, while later expanders leaned CD4+.

CDR3 size: 15 residues. A note on this clonotype: Its cognate antigen is unknown.

TCRdb recomputed calls from the 5' RACE reads with MiXCR, one row per CDR3 protein. The repertoire includes 450,000 to 650,000 distinct CDR3 sequences, less than 25% of them detected once, and about 8.2% sits in the top ten. The chain links TRBV21-1 to TRBJ1-4; TRBD1 was called by the table and not checked on the DNA. TRBV21-1 is reported as a pseudogene. This TCR was recovered from an adult woman who had mild COVID-19 (a few samples of this study predate the infection). Cell type and time point are not known. The specimen was PBMCs or a T cell subset sorted from them (not recorded which). The DNA for the CDR3 is TGTGCCAGCAGCTCAAGGGCACAGGGAGACGAAAAACTGTTTTTT. This sequence encodes CASSSRAQGDEKLFF.